A selection of T cell receptor beta chains follows, all from one sample in a study of blood T cell repertoires in COVID-19. Clones were sequenced by immunoSEQ multiplex PCR, and TCRdb holds only the in-frame ones, with some missing. The sample has about 670,000 clones, 70% to 90% seen once. Material for sequencing was peripheral blood. All receptors come from a woman aged 18 to 35 with acute or convalescent COVID-19. The CDR3 runs from the conserved cysteine through the conserved F or W.

J: TRBJ2-1
V: TRBV6-4
CDR3: CASSPEAGGGSYNEQFF

J: TRBJ1-2
V: TRBV5-1
CDR3: CASSLAGGDGYTF

J: TRBJ1-3
V: TRBV3-1/TRBV3-2
CDR3: CASSADGDSGNTIYF

J: TRBJ1-2
V: TRBV29-1
CDR3: CSVGRVRGYTF

J: TRBJ1-1
V: TRBV9
CDR3: CASSVAVLNTEAFF

J: TRBJ1-1
V: TRBV5-1
CDR3: CASRHGQGAAEAFF

J: TRBJ2-5
V: TRBV6-1
CDR3: CASSEQTSGGLETQYF

J: TRBJ1-6
V: TRBV5-1
CDR3: CASSRGLSPLHF

J: TRBJ1-3
V: TRBV12-5
CDR3: CASGLVPSGWNTIYF

J: TRBJ2-1
V: TRBV5-4
CDR3: CASSRTSGGDNEQFF

J: TRBJ1-2
V: TRBV5-6
CDR3: CASSLSTGVVGGYTF

J: TRBJ1-2
V: TRBV7-2
CDR3: CASSLEGRRYGYTF

J: TRBJ1-6
V: TRBV27
CDR3: CASSFGTGGRSPLHF

J: TRBJ1-6
V: TRBV19
CDR3: CASSIGRDRWNSPLHF

J: TRBJ1-2
V: TRBV27
CDR3: CASSSSGYYGYTF

J: TRBJ1-1
V: TRBV27
CDR3: CASSLSALITEAFF

J: TRBJ2-2
V: TRBV9
CDR3: CASSPFRGELFF

J: TRBJ2-1
V: TRBV10-2
CDR3: CASSEKTVQYNEQFF

J: TRBJ2-2
V: TRBV6-1
CDR3: CASSEGADTGELFF

J: TRBJ2-2
V: TRBV5-8
CDR3: CASSLTKRGTGELFF

J: TRBJ1-2
V: TRBV29-1
CDR3: CSVEETSNYGYTF

J: TRBJ2-2
V: TRBV12-5
CDR3: CASARGQGYFGELFF

J: TRBJ1-5
V: TRBV28
CDR3: CASSLGGTGSNQPQHF

J: TRBJ1-2
V: TRBV27
CDR3: CASSRTGSTYGYTF

J: TRBJ1-5
V: TRBV28
CDR3: CASGGAGDGDQLDSNQPQHF